The entry below describes one TCR beta chain. The sample is drawn from a study of shared clonotypes between healthy human individuals. Method: immunoSEQ multiplex PCR; TCRdb's copy keeps in-frame clones and lacks some. The top ten hold around 1.1% of the sample, which has around 2,000,000 clones, about 95% seen once. In the naive CD8 group, cells lacked CD45RO and were positively selected for CCR7, so terminally differentiated effector memory CD45RA+ cells were left out. The TCR comes from a man younger than 30 in good health. Sequenced input: naive CD8+ T cells sorted from blood.

CDR3 residues: CASSLMGGETEAFF. For the CDR3, the DNA is TGTGCCAGCAGCTTAATGGGGGGCGAGACTGAAGCTTTCTTT. The chain has TRBV7-6 and TRBJ1-1, with D maybe TRBD1 (6 bases). CDR3 length: 14 residues. Between the trimmed V and J ends, which lost 2 bases and 5 bases, there was a span of 12 bases. Germline V gene sequence: CDR1 SGHVS, CDR2 FNYEAQ. Full variable domain (outside the CDR3, taken from reference TRBV7-6 and TRBJ1-1): GAGVSQSPRYKVTKRGQDVALRCDPISGHVSLYWYRQALGQGPEFLTYFNYEAQQDKSGLPNDRFSAERPEGSISTLTIQRTEQRDSAMYRCASSLMGGETEAFFGQGTRLTVV.